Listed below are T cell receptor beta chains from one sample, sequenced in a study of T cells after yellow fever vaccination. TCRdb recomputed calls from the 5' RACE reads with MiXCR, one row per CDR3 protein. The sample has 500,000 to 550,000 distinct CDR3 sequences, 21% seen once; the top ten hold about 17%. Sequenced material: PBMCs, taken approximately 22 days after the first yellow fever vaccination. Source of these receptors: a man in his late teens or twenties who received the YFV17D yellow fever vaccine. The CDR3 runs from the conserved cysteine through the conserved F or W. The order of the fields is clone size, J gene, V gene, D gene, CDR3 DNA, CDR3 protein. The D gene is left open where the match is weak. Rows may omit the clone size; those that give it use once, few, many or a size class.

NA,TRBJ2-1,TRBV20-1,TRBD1,TGCAGTGCTAGAGGGACAGGGAAGGTGACCTACAATGAGCAGTTCTTC,CSARGTGKVTYNEQFF
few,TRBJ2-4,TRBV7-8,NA,TGTGCCAGCAGCCCCCATCCCCAGACAGGAACAGTGAACTTC,CASSPHPQTGTVNF
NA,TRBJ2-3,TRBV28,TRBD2,TGTGCCAGCAGAGGGACCGGGGGGGCCACAGATACGCAGTATTTT,CASRGTGGATDTQYF
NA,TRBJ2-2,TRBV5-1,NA,TGCGCCAGCAGCTTCGCAGGGGCACTGTTTTTT,CASSFAGALFF
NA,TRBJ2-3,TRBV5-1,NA,TGCGCCAGCAGCGTGACTAGTGGGACCGATACGCAGTATTTT,CASSVTSGTDTQYF
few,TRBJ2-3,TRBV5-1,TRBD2,TGCGCCAGCAGCTTGGGGCTAGCGGTTCCCACAGATACGCAGTATTTT,CASSLGLAVPTDTQYF
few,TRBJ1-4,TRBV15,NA,TGTGCCACCAGCAGGGTCAAGCTAAATGAAAAACTGTTTTTT,CATSRVKLNEKLFF
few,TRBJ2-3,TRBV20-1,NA,TGCAGTGCTAGAAACCAACTAGGGGATACGCAGTATTTT,CSARNQLGDTQYF
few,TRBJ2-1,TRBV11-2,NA,TGTGCCAGCAGCTTAGGTAGCGCCGATGAGCAGTTCTTC,CASSLGSADEQFF
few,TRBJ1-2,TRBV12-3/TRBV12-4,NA,TGTGCCAGCAGTTTGGCCGAGCCTAACTATGGCTACACCTTC,CASSLAEPNYGYTF
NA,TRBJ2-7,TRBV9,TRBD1,TGTGCCAGCAGCGTAGCTACGGGACAGTCCTACGAGCAGTACTTC,CASSVATGQSYEQYF
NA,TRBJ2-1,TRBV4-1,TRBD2,TGCGCCAGCAGCCGCCCGGGACTAGGGGTTCGCAATGAGCAGTTCTTC,CASSRPGLGVRNEQFF
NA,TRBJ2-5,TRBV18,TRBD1,TGTGCCAGCTCAGCTGGACAGGGGATGGAGACCCAGTACTTC,CASSAGQGMETQYF
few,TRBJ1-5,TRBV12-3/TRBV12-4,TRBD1,TGTGCCAGCACCTGGACAGGGGGTCAGCCCCAGCATTTT,CASTWTGGQPQHF
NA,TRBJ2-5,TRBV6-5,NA,TGTGCCAGCAGTTACAATGGGGATCTTTTTCAGTACTTC,CASSYNGDLFQYF
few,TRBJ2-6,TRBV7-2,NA,TGTGCCAGCAGTGCAGTCGGGGCCAACGTCCTGACTTTC,CASSAVGANVLTF
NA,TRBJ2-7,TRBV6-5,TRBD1,TGTGCCAGCAGTTACTCGGGGACAGGGGGTTACGAGCAGTACTTC,CASSYSGTGGYEQYF
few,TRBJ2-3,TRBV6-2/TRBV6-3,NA,TGTGCCAGCAGTTACTCACCGGGGGAGAAGACAGATACGCAGTATTTT,CASSYSPGEKTDTQYF
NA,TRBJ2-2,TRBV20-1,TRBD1,TGCAGTGCTAAACAGGGGATCGGGGAGCTGTTTTTT,CSAKQGIGELFF
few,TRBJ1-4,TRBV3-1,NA,TGTGCCAGCAGCCAAAGGGCCGACGGACTCAGGGAAAAACTGTTTTTT,CASSQRADGLREKLFF
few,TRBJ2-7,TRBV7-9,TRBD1,TGTGCCAGCAGCCCATGGGACAGATTGCACGAGCAGTACTTC,CASSPWDRLHEQYF
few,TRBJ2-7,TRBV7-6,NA,TGTGCCAGCAGCTTATGGTTAGGGGACTACGAGCAGTACTTC,CASSLWLGDYEQYF
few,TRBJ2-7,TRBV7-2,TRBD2,TGTGCCAGCAGCTTATTAGCGGGGGACCGCTACGAGCAGTACTTC,CASSLLAGDRYEQYF
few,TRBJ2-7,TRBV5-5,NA,TGTGCCAGCAGCTTCCTGACGAACTACGAGCAGTACTTC,CASSFLTNYEQYF
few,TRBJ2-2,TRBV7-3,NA,TGTGCCAGCAGCTCGACCTACAGGGTCGGGGAGCTGTTTTTT,CASSSTYRVGELFF
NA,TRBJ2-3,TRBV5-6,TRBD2,TGTGCCAGCAGGAAGCGGGGGGCGAGCACAGATACGCAGTATTTT,CASRKRGASTDTQYF
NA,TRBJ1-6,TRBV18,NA,TGTGCCAGCTCACCAAAGGAGAGCTCCTATAATTCACCCCTCCACTTT,CASSPKESSYNSPLHF
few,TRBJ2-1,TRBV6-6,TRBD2,TGTGCCAGCAGCCAGACTAGCTGGAATGAGCAGTTCTTC,CASSQTSWNEQFF
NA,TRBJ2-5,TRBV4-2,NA,TGTGCCAGCAGCCAGCCCTCTACCCAAGAGACCCAGTACTTC,CASSQPSTQETQYF
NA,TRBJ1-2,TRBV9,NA,TGTGCCAGCAGCGCGGACAGTTACTACACCTTC,CASSADSYYTF
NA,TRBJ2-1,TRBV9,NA,TGTGCCAGCAGCCCCCATCGGGGTCCTGGCAATGAGCAGTTCTTC,CASSPHRGPGNEQFF
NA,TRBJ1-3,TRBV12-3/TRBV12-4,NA,TGTGCCAGCAGTTCGTACAGGGAAAACACCATATATTTT,CASSSYRENTIYF
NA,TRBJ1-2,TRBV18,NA,TGTGCCAGCTCACCAACCGCCCGGGACGGCTACACCTTC,CASSPTARDGYTF
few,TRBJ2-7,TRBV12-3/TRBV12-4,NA,TGTGCCAGCAGTCTCCCTGGGGGGCGGCGCGAGCAGTACTTC,CASSLPGGRREQYF
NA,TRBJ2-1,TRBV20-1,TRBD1,TGCAGTGCTAGAGATCCTATGGGGACAGCCTACAATGAGCAGTTCTTC,CSARDPMGTAYNEQFF
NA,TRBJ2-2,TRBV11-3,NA,TGTGCCAGCAGACCCGGACTCGACACCGGGGAGCTGTTTTTT,CASRPGLDTGELFF
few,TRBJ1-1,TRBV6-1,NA,TGTGCCAGCAGCCGATACGCGGGGAACACTGAAGCTTTCTTT,CASSRYAGNTEAFF
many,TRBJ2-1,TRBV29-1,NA,TGCAGCGTAGCCGACAATGAGCAGTTCTTC,CSVADNEQFF
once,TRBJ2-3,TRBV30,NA,TGTGCCTGGACCGACAGCACAGATACGCAGTATTTT,CAWTDSTDTQYF
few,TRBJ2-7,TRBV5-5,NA,TGTGCCAGCAGCTTAGGTCCCTATGGATTACAGTCCTACGAGCAGTACTTC,CASSLGPYGLQSYEQYF
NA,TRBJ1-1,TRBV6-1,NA,TGTGCCAGCATGAACAGGGTTGGTACTGAAGCTTTCTTT,CASMNRVGTEAFF
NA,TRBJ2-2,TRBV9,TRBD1,TGTGCCAGCAGCGTAGAGGGGGCGGGTCGGCGGAACACCGGGGAGCTGTTTTTT,CASSVEGAGRRNTGELFF
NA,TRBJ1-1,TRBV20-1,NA,TGCAGTGCTAGGGGGGACTACACTGAAGCTTTCTTT,CSARGDYTEAFF
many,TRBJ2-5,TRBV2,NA,TGTGCCAGCATCCCTCCTCAGAGGGGACGACAAGAGACCCAGTACTTC,CASIPPQRGRQETQYF
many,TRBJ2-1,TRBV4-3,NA,TGCGCCAGCAGCCAAGAACAGAGCTCCTACAATGAGCAGTTCTTC,CASSQEQSSYNEQFF
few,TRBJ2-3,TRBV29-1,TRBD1,TGCAGCGCGGCGCACAGGGGGAAAGATACGCAGTATTTT,CSAAHRGKDTQYF
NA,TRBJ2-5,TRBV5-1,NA,TGCGCCAGCAGCTTTTATGGCGGGGGCGAGACCCAGTACTTC,CASSFYGGGETQYF
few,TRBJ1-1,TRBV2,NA,TGTGCCAGCAGTGATGGGCCCTACACTGAAGCTTTCTTT,CASSDGPYTEAFF
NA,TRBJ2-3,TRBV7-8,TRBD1,TGTGCCAGCAGCTTACCGCGGACAGGGCTCGATCATACGCAGTATTTT,CASSLPRTGLDHTQYF
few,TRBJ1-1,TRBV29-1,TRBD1,TGCAGCTCTACCGGGACAGTGAACACTGAAGCTTTCTTT,CSSTGTVNTEAFF
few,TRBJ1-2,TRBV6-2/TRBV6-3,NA,TGTGCCAGCAGTTACGGAAATGGCTACACCTTC,CASSYGNGYTF